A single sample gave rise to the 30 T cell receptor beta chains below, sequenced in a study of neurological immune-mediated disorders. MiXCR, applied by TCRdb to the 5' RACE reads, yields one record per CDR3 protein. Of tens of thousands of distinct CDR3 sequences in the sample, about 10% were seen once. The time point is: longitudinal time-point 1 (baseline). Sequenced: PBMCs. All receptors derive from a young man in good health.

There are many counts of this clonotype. CDR3 nucleotides: TGTGCCAGCAGTATGACGGGGCCCATTCAGTACTTC. Protein sequence: CASSMTGPIQYF. V usage is TRBV28 and J usage is TRBJ2-4; the D call may be TRBD1 or TRBD2 (5 bases each). CDR1 is MDHEN and CDR2 is SYDVKM in the germline V gene. CDR3 length: 12 amino acids. V was trimmed by 5 bases and J by 9 bases, leaving 11 bases between them.

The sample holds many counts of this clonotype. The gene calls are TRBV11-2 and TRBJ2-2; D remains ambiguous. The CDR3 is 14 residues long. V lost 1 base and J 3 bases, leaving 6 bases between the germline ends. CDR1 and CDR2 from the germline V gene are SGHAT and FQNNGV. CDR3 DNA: TGTGCCAGCAGCTTAGGGTTTTACACCGGGGAGCTGTTTTTT. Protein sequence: CASSLGFYTGELFF.

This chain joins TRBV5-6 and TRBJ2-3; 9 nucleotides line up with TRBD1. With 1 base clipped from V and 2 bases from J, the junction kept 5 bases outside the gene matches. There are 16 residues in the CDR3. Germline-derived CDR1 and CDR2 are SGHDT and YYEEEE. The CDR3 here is CASSLSGTGSTDTQYF. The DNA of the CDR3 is TGTGCCAGCAGCTTGAGTGGGACAGGGTCCACAGATACGCAGTATTTT.

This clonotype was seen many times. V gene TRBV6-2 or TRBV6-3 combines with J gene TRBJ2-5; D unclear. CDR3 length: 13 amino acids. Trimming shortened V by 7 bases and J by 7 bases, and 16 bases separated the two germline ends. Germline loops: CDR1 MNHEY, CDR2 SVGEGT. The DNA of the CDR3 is TGTGCCAGCACCTTGAACACGGCTGGGACCCAGTACTTC. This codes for CASTLNTAGTQYF.

CDR3 sequence reads: CASGNGVLNYEQYF. Here the CDR3 DNA reads TGTGCCAGCGGAAACGGCGTCCTCAACTACGAGCAGTACTTC. The chain employs TRBV6-2 or TRBV6-3 and TRBJ2-7; D ambiguous. Per the germline V gene, CDR1 is MNHEY and CDR2 is SVGEGT. The CDR3 has 14 residues. V lost 8 bases and J 3 bases, leaving 17 bases between the germline ends.

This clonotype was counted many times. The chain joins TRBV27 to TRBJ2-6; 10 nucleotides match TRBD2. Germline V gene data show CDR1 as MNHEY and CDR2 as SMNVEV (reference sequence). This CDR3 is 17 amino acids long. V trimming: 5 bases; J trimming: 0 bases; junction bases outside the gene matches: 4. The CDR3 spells CASSPIAGGSGANVLTF. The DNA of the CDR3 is TGTGCCAGCAGTCCTATAGCGGGGGGCTCTGGGGCCAACGTCCTGACTTTC.

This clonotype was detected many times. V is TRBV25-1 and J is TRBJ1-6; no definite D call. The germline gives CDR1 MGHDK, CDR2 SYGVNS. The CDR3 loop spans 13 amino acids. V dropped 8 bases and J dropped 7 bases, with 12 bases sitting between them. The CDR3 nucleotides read TGTGCCAGCCGAGGACTGGGAAATTCACCCCTCCACTTT. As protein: CASRGLGNSPLHF. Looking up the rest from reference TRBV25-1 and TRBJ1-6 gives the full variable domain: EADIYQTPRYLVIGTGKKITLECSQTMGHDKMYWYQQDPGMELHLIHYSYGVNSTEKGDLSSESTVSRIRTEHFPLTLESARPSHTSQYLCASRGLGNSPLHFGNGTRLTVT.

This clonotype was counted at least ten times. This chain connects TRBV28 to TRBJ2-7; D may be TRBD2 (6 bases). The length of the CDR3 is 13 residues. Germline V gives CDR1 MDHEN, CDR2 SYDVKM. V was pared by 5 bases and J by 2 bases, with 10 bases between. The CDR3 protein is CASSVSGPYEQYF. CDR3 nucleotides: TGTGCCAGCAGTGTCAGCGGGCCCTACGAGCAGTACTTC.

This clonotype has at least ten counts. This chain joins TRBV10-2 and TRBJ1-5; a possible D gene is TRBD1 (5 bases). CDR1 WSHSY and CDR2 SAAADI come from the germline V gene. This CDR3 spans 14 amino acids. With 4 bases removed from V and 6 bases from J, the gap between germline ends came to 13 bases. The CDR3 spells CASSAFTRVQPQHF. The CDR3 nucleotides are TGCGCCAGCAGTGCTTTTACCAGGGTTCAGCCCCAGCATTTT.

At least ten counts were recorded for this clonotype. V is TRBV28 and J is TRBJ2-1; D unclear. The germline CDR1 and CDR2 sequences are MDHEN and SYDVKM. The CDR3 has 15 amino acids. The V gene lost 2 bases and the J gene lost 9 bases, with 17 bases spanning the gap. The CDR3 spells CASSLRPPQDGEQFF. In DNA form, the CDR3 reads TGTGCCAGCAGTTTAAGGCCGCCTCAGGACGGTGAGCAGTTCTTC.

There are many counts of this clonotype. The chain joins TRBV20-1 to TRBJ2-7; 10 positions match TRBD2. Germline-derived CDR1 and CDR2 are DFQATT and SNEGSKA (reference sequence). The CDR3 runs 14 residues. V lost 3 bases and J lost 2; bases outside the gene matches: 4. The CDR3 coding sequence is TGCAGTGCTAGTAGCGGGAGGTTCCCCTACGAGCAGTACTTC. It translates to CSASSGRFPYEQYF.

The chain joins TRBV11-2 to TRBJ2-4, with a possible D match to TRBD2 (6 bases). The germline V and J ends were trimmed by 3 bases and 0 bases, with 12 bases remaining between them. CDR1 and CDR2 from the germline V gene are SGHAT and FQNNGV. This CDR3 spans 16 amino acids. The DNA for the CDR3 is TGTGCCAGCAGCTTTTTCTGGGGGGAAGCCAAAAACATTCAGTACTTC. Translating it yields CASSFFWGEAKNIQYF.

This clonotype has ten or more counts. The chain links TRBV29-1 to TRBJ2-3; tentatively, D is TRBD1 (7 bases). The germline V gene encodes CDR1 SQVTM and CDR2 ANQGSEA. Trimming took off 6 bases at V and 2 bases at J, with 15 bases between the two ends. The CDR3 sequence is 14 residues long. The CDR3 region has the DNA TGCAGCGTCCAGACAGGGACTTCCACAGATACGCAGTATTTT. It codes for CSVQTGTSTDTQYF.

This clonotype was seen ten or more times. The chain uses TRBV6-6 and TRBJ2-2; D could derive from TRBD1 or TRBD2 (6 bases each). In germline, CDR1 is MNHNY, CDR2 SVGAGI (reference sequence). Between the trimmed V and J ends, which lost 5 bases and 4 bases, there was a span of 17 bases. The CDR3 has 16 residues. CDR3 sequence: CASSRTGGFGTGELFF. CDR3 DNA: TGTGCCAGCAGTCGAACCGGGGGCTTCGGCACCGGGGAGCTGTTTTTT.

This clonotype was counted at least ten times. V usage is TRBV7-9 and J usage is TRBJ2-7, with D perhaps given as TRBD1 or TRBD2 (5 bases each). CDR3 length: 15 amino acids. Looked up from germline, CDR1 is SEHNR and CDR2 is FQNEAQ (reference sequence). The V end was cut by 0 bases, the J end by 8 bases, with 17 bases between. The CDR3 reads CASSLAGTGNVQQYF. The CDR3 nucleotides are TGTGCCAGCAGCTTAGCCGGGACCGGGAATGTCCAGCAGTACTTC.

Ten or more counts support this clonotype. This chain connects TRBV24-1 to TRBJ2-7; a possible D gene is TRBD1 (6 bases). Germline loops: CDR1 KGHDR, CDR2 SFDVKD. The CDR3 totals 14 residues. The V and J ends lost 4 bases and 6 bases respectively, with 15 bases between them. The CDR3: CATSDPGPRGEQYF. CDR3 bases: TGTGCCACCAGTGACCCGGGTCCCAGGGGCGAGCAGTACTTC.

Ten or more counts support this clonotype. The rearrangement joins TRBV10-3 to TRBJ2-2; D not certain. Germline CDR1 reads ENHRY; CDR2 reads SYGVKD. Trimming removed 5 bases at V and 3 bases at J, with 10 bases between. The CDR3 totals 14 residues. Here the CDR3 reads CAISSQVDTGELFF. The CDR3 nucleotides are TGTGCCATCAGTTCTCAGGTGGACACCGGGGAGCTGTTTTTT.

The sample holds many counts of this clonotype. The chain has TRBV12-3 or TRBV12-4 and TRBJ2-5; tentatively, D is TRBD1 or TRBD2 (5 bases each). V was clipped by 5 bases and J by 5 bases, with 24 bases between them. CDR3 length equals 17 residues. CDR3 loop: CASSPTTYGTVMETQYF. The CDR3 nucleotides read TGTGCCAGCAGTCCTACCACCTACGGGACGGTCATGGAGACCCAGTACTTC.

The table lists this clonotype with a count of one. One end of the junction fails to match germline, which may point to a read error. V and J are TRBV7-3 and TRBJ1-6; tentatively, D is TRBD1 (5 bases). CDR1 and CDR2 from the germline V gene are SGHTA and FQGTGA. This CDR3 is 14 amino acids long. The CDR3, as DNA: TGTGCCAGCAGCCCGGGACTAGGGGCCTCACCCCTGCACTTT. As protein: CASSPGLGASPLHF.

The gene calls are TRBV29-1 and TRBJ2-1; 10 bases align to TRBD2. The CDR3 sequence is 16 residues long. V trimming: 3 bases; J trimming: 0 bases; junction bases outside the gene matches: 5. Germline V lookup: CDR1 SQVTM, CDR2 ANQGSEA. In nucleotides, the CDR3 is TGCAGCGTTGAGGGACTAGCGTTAAGCTCCTACAATGAGCAGTTCTTC. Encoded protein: CSVEGLALSSYNEQFF.

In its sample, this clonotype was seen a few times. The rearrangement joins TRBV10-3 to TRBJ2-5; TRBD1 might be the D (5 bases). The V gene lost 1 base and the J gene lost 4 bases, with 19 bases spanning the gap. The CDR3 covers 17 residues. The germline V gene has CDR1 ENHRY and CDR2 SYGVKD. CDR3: CAISELAGSVYPETQYF. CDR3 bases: TGTGCCATCAGTGAGTTGGCAGGGTCAGTGTATCCAGAGACCCAGTACTTC.

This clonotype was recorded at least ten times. CDR3 residues: CASSHFGLAGAQETQYF. In DNA, the CDR3 is TGTGCCAGCAGTCACTTTGGTCTAGCGGGAGCACAAGAGACCCAGTACTTC. V and J are TRBV12-3 or TRBV12-4 and TRBJ2-5, with 10 bases identical to TRBD2. The CDR3 is 17 residues long. The V and J ends lost 5 bases and 2 bases, in that order; junction bases with no gene match: 11.

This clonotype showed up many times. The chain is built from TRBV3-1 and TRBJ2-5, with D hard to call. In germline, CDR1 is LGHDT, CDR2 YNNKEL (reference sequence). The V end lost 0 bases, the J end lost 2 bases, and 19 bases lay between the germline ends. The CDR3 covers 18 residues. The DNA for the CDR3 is TGTGCCAGCAGCCAAGATCCGGTGGGTGCCGCACTACAAGAGACCCAGTACTTC. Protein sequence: CASSQDPVGAALQETQYF.

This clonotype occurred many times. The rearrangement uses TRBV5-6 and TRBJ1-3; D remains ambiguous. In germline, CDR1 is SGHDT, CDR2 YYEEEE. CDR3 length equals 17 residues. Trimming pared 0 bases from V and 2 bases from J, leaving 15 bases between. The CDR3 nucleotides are TGTGCCAGCAGCTTGGGCCCATCGGGTAATGCTGGAAACACCATATATTTT. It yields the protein CASSLGPSGNAGNTIYF.

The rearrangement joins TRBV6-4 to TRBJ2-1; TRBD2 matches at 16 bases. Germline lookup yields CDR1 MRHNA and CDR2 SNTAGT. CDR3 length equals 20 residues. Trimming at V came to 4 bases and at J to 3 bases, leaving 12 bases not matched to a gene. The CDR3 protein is CASSVRMGLAGGSGYNEQFF. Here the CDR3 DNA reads TGTGCCAGCAGTGTTCGAATGGGACTAGCGGGAGGGTCAGGCTACAATGAGCAGTTCTTC.

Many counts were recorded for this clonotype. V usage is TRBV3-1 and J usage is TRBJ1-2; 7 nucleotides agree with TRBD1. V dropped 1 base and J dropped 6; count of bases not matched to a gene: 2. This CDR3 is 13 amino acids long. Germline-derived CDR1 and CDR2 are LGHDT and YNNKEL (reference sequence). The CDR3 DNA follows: TGTGCCAGCAGCCAAGTACAGGGGCATGGCTACACCTTC. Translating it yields CASSQVQGHGYTF. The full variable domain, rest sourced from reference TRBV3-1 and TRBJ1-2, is DTAVSQTPKYLVTQMGNDKSIKCEQNLGHDTMYWYKQDSKKFLKIMFSYNNKELIINETVPNRFSPKSPDKAHLNLHINSLELGDSAVYFCASSQVQGHGYTFGSGTRLTVV.

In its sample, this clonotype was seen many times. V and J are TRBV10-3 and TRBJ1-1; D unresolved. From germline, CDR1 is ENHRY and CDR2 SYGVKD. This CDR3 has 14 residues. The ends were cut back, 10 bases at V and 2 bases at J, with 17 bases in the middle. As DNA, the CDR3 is TGTGCCACTCAAAGTGTCGGCGGTAACACTGAAGCTTTCTTT. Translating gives CATQSVGGNTEAFF.

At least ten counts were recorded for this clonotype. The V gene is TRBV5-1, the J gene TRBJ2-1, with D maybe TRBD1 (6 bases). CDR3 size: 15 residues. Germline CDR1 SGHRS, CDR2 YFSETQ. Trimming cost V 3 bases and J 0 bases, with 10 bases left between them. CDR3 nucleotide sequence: TGCGCCAGCAGCTCTGGGGGCGGCTCCTACAATGAGCAGTTCTTC. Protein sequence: CASSSGGGSYNEQFF.

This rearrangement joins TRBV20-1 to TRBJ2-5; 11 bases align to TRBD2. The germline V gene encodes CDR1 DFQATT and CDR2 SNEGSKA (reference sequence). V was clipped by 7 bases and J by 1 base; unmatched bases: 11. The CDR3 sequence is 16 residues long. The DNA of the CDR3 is TGCAGTGTTGACCAACCGGGACTAGCGGCCCAAGAGACCCAGTACTTC. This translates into CSVDQPGLAAQETQYF.

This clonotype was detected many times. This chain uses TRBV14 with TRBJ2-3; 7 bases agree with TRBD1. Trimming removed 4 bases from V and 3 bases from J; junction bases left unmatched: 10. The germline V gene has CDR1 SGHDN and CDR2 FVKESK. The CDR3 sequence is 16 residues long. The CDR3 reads CASSPQWDRMTDTQYF. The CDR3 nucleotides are TGTGCCAGCAGCCCACAGTGGGACAGAATGACAGATACGCAGTATTTT.